This T cell receptor beta chain appears in the sequencing data of a study of blood T cell repertoires in COVID-19. As for the study in general: In each case, the material was cDNA or gDNA derived from T cells, B-cell-depleted T cells, or PBMCs.

This CDR3 is built from 13 residues. The germline V gene encodes CDR1 LGHNA and CDR2 YNFKEQ. V lost 1 base to trimming and J lost 11 bases, with 12 bases between them. Here immunoSEQ multiplex PCR was the method, and the copy in TCRdb shows in-frame clones only, minus some. Seen here are 200,000 or so clones, around four fifths observed once, and the top ten hold 0.95%. This sequence originates from a man aged 55 to 70 with COVID-19, enrolled during active disease. The rearrangement links TRBV4-2 to TRBJ1-5, with D possibly TRBD1 on 6 matching bases. Sequences were obtained from peripheral blood. The CDR3 reads CASSQVDQGTQHF. The CDR3 DNA reads TGTGCCAGCAGCCAAGTCGATCAGGGGACCCAGCATTTT.